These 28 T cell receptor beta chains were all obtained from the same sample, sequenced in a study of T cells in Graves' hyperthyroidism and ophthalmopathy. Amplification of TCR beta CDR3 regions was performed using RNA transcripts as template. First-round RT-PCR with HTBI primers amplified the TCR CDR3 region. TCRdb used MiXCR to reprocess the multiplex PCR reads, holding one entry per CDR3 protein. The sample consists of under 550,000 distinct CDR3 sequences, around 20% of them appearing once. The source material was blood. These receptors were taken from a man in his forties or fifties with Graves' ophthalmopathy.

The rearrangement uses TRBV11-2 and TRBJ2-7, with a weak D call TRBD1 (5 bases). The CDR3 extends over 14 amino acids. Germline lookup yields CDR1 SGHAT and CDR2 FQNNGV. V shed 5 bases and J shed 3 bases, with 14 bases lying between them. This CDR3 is CASSQGGAHYEQYF. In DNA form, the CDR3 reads TGTGCCAGCAGCCAGGGTGGGGCACACTACGAGCAGTACTTC.

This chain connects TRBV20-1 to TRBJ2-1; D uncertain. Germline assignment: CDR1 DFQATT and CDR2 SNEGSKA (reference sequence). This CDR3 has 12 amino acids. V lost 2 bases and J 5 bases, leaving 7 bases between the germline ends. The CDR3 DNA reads TGCAGTGCTAGACCCTTGAACAATGAGCAGTTCTTC. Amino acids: CSARPLNNEQFF.

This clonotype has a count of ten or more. CDR3 in DNA: TGTGCCAGCAGCCCCTTGAAGGGCCGAACATCTTACAAAAAGACCCAGTACTTC. It specifies CASSPLKGRTSYKKTQYF. V is TRBV3-1 and J is TRBJ2-5; D gene ambiguous. The germline gives CDR1 LGHDT, CDR2 YNNKEL (reference sequence). The CDR3 extends over 18 amino acids. V shed 4 bases and J shed 6 bases, with 27 bases lying between them.

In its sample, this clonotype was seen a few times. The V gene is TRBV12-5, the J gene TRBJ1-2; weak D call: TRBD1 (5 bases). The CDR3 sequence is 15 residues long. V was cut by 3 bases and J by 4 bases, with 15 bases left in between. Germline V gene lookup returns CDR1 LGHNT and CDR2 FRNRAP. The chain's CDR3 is CASGFGGAGGYGYTF. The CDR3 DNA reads TGTGCTAGTGGTTTCGGTGGGGCAGGCGGCTATGGCTACACCTTC.

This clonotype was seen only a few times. CDR3 loop: CASSAGTQIGELFF. In DNA form, the CDR3 reads TGTGCCAGCAGCGCCGGGACCCAAATCGGGGAGCTGTTTTTT. The gene calls are TRBV6-1 and TRBJ2-2, with D perhaps matching TRBD1 or TRBD2 (5 bases each). CDR3 size: 14 residues. CDR1 and CDR2 (germline): MNHNS, SASEGT. V lost 6 bases to trimming and J lost 7 bases, with 15 bases between them.

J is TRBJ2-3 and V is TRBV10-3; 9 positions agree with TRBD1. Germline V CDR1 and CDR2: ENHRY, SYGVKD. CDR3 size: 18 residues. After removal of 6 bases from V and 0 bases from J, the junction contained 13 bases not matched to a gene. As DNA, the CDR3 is TGTGCCATCAGAGGACAGGGGTTCGGGTTTGTGAGCACAGATACGCAGTATTTT. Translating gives CAIRGQGFGFVSTDTQYF.

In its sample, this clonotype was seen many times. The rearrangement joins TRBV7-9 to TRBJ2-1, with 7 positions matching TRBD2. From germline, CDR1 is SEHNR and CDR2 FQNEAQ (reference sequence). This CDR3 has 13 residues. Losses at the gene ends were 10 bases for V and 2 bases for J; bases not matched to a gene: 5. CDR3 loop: CAILAGAYNEQFF. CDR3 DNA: TGTGCCATATTGGCGGGAGCCTACAATGAGCAGTTCTTC. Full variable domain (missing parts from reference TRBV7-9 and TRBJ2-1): DTGVSQNPRHKITKRGQNVTFRCDPISEHNRLYWYRQTLGQGPEFLTYFQNEAQLEKSRLLSDRFSAERPKGSFSTLEIQRTEQGDSAMYLCAILAGAYNEQFFGPGTRLTVL.

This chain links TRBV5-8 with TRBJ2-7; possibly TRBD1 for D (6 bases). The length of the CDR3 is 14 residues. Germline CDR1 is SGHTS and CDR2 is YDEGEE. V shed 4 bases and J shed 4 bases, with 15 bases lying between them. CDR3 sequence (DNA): TGTGCCAGCAGCCACAGGTCCAGGGGTTACGAGCAGTACTTC. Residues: CASSHRSRGYEQYF.

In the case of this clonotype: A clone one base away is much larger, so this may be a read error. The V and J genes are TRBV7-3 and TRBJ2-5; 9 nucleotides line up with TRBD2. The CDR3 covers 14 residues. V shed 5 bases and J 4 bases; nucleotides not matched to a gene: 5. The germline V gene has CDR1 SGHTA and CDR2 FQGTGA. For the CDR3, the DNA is TGTGCCAGCAGCGCGGGGGGGCGGGCAGAGACCCAGTACTTC. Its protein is CASSAGGRAETQYF.

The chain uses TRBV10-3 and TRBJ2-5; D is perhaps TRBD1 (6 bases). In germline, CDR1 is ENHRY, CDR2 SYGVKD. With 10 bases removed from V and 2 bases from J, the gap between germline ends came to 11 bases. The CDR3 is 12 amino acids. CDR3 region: CATQDRQETQYF. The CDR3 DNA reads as TGTGCCACCCAGGACAGACAAGAGACCCAGTACTTC.

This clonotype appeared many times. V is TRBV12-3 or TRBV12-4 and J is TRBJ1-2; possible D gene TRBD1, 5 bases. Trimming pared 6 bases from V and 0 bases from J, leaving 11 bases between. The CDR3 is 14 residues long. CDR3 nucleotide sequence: TGTGCCAGCAGGCTGACAGCCCCTAACTATGGCTACACCTTC. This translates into CASRLTAPNYGYTF.

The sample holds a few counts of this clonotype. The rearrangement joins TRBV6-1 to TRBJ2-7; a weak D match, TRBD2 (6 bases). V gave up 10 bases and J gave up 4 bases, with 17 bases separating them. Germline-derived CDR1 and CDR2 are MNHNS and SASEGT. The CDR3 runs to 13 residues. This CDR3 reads CATTGGNEYEQYF. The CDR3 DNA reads TGTGCCACCACCGGAGGGAACGAATACGAGCAGTACTTC.

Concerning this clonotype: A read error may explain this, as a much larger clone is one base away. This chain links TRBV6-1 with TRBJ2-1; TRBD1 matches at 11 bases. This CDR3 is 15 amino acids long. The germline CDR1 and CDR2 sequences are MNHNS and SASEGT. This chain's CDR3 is CASSRDRGSHNGQFF. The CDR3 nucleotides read TGTGCCAGCAGTCGGGACAGGGGGAGCCACAATGGGCAGTTCTTC.

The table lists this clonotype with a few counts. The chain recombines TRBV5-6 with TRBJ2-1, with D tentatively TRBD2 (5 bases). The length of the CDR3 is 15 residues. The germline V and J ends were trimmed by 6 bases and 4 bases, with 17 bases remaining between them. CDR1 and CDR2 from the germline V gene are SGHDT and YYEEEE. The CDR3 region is CASMFHGVGYNEQFF. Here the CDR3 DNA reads TGTGCCAGCATGTTCCACGGGGTGGGGTACAATGAGCAGTTCTTC.

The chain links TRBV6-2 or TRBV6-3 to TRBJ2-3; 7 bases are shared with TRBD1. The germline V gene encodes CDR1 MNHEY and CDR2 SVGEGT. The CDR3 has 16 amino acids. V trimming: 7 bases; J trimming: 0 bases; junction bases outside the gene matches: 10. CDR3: CASITGVGLSTDTQYF. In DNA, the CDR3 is TGTGCCAGCATTACAGGGGTAGGGCTCAGCACAGATACGCAGTATTTT.

In DNA form, the CDR3 reads TGTGCCGGGGAGGCGGGAGGGATAACTTCTGGGGCCAACGTCCTGACTTTC. It is translated as CAGEAGGITSGANVLTF. The V call is TRBV30, the J call TRBJ2-6, with 9 bases identical to TRBD2. The CDR3 totals 17 residues. With 8 bases clipped from V and 1 base from J, the junction kept 12 bases outside the gene matches. CDR1 is GTSNPN and CDR2 is SVGIG in the germline V gene (reference sequence).

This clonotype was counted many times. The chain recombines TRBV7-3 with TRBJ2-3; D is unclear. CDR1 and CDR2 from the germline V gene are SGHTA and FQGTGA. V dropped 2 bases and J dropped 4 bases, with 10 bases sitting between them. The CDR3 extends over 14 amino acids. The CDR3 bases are TGTGCCAGCAGCTTATTCTCAGTGTCAGATACGCAGTATTTT. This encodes CASSLFSVSDTQYF.

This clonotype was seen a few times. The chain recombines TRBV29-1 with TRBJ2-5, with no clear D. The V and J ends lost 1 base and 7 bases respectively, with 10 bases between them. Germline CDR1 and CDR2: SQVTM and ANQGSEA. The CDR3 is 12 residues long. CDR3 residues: CSVEATSGTQYF. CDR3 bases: TGCAGCGTTGAAGCGACTTCGGGGACCCAGTACTTC. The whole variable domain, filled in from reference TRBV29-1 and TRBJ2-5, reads SAVISQKPSRDICQRGTSLTIQCQVDSQVTMMFWYRQQPGQSLTLIATANQGSEATYESGFVIDKFPISRPNLTFSTLTVSNMSPEDSSIYLCSVEATSGTQYFGPGTRLLVL.

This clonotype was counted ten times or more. The CDR3 DNA is TGTGCCAGCAGCCCCCTAGGAGGGAATGAAAAACTGTTTTTT. It encodes CASSPLGGNEKLFF. The chain combines TRBV3-1 with TRBJ1-4; D is undetermined. The V end was cut by 4 bases, the J end by 5 bases, with 11 bases between. CDR1 and CDR2 (germline): LGHDT, YNNKEL (reference sequence). This CDR3 contains 14 residues.

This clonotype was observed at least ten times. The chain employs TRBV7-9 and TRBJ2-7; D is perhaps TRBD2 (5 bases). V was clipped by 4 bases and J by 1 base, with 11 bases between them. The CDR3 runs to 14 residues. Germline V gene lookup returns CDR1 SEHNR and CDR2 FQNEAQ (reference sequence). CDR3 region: CASSSLVRSYEQYF. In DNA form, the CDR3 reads TGTGCCAGCAGCTCACTAGTCAGGTCCTACGAGCAGTACTTC.

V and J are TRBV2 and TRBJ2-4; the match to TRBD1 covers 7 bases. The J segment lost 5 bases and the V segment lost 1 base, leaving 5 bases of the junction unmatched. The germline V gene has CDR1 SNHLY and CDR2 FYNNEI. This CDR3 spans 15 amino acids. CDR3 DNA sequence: TGTGCCAGCAGTGAAGGCAGGGGGAGTGAAAACATTCAGTACTTC. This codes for CASSEGRGSENIQYF.

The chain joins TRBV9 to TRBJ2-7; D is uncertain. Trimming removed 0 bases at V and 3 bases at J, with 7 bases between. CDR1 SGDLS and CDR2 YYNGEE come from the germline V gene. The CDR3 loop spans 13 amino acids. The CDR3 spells CASSVGEDYEQYF. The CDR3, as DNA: TGTGCCAGCAGCGTAGGTGAAGACTACGAGCAGTACTTC.

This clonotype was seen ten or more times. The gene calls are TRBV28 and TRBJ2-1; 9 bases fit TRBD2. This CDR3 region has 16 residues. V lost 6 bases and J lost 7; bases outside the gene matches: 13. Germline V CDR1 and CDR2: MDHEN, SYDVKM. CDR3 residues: CASSSRLAGVGNEQFF. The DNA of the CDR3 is TGTGCCAGCAGCTCCCGATTAGCGGGAGTTGGTAATGAGCAGTTCTTC.

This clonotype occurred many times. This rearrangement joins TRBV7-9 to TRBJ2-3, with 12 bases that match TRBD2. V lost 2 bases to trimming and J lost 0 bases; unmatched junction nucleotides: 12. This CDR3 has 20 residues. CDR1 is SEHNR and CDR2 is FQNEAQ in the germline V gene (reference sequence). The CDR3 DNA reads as TGTGCCAGCAGCTTAAGTTTACTAGCGGGAGGCCCGACTAGCACAGATACGCAGTATTTT. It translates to CASSLSLLAGGPTSTDTQYF.

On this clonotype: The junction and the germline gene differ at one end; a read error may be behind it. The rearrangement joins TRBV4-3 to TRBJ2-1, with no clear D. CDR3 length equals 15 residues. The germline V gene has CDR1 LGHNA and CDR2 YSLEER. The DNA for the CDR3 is TGCGCCAGCAGCCAAAGTGTCTACTCCTACGATGAGCAGTTCTTC. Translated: CASSQSVYSYDEQFF.

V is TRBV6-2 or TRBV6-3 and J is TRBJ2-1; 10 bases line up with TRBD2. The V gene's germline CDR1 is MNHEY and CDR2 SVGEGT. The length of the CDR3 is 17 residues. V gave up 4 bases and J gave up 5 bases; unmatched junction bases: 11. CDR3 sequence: CASSSTGASGSHNEQFF. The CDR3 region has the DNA TGTGCCAGCAGTTCCACTGGAGCTAGCGGGAGCCACAATGAGCAGTTCTTC.

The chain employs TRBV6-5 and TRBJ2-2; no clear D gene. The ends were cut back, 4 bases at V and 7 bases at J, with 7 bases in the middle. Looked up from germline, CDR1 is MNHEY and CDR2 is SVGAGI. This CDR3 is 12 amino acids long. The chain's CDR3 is CASSFLNGELFF. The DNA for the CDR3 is TGTGCCAGCAGTTTCCTTAACGGGGAGCTGTTTTTT.

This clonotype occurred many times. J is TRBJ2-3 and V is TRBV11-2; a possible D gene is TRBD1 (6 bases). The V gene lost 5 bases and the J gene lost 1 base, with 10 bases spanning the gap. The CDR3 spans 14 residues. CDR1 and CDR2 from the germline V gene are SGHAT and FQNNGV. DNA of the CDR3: TGTGCCAGCAGCCCGGGACACCGCACAGATACGCAGTATTTT. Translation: CASSPGHRTDTQYF.